Listed below are T cell receptor beta chains from one sample, sequenced in a study of identical twins. TCRdb re-analysed the 5' RACE reads in MiXCR, keeping a single row per CDR3 protein. The table records under 900,000 distinct CDR3 sequences, 15% to 20% of them present only once. These records were also assigned to another study, of T cells expressing NK-cell markers.

The source material was PBMCs. The receptors come from a young woman in good health. Both conserved end residues are part of each CDR3. The D gene is left open where the match is weak. For some rows the clone size is stated as once, few or many, or as a class when expanded; others skip it.

TRBV7-2,.,.,TRBJ1-1,TGTGCCAGCAGCTTTCACGAAAGAGCAGGGGAAGCTTTCTTT,CASSFHERAGEAFF
TRBV30,.,.,TRBJ2-1,TGTGCCTGGAGTGGTTCCCAGAGCTCCTACAATGAGCAGTTCTTC,CAWSGSQSSYNEQFF
TRBV15,many,.,TRBJ2-3,TGTGCCACCAGCTTGGGGCGGGTTGCAGGAGATACGCAGTATTTT,CATSLGRVAGDTQYF
TRBV7-9,few,.,TRBJ2-1,TGTGCCAGCAGCTTTCTGTCAGGGGCGAGCTCCTACAATGAGCAGTTCTTC,CASSFLSGASSYNEQFF
TRBV15,few,TRBD1,TRBJ1-2,TGTGCCACCAGCAAGGACAGGGATTATGGCTACACCTTC,CATSKDRDYGYTF
TRBV20-1,.,TRBD2,TRBJ2-7,TGCAGTGCTAGTTCTAGCGGGGGCTACGAGCAGTACTTC,CSASSSGGYEQYF
TRBV5-1,few,TRBD1,TRBJ2-7,TGCGCCAGCAGCTTCGGGGACAGGACTTACGAGCAGTACTTC,CASSFGDRTYEQYF
TRBV11-2,few,.,TRBJ2-1,TGTGCCAGCAGCCCCCGGGGAGGAGGGTCGCTATACAATGAGCAGTTCTTC,CASSPRGGGSLYNEQFF
TRBV4-1,.,.,TRBJ2-3,TGCGCCAGCAGCCGAGTATACAGCACAGATACGCAGTATTTT,CASSRVYSTDTQYF
TRBV12-3/TRBV12-4,many,.,TRBJ2-7,TGTGCCAGCAGCCTGGACGGGCCGAGATCCTACGAGCAGTACTTC,CASSLDGPRSYEQYF
TRBV12-3/TRBV12-4,.,.,TRBJ2-1,TGTGCCAGCAGCTTGACTAGTCTCTCCTACAATGAGCAGTTCTTC,CASSLTSLSYNEQFF
TRBV29-1,few,TRBD1,TRBJ2-3,TGCAGCGTTGTTGACAGGGGGCTAACAGATACGCAGTATTTT,CSVVDRGLTDTQYF
TRBV20-1,few,TRBD2,TRBJ2-3,TGCAGTGCTAGGCGGGCGGGGGGACGCGCAGATACGCAGTATTTT,CSARRAGGRADTQYF
TRBV20-1,many,.,TRBJ1-1,TGCAGTGCTAGAGATAGCCAGGGGCCTATGAACACTGAAGCTTTCTTT,CSARDSQGPMNTEAFF
TRBV6-1,many,TRBD1,TRBJ1-5,TGTGCCAGCACACCGGGACAGAGCAATCAGCCCCAGCATTTT,CASTPGQSNQPQHF
TRBV5-1,few,TRBD2,TRBJ2-5,TGCGCCAGCAGCCCCGGGACTACCGCGGGAGAGACCCAGTACTTC,CASSPGTTAGETQYF
TRBV18,.,.,TRBJ1-1,TGTGCCAGCTCACCATCAATCCTCAGGGTAGGGACTGAAGCTTTCTTT,CASSPSILRVGTEAFF
TRBV10-3,many,TRBD1,TRBJ1-1,TGTGCCACCTCGAGGGACAGTGCTGAAGCTTTCTTT,CATSRDSAEAFF
TRBV12-3/TRBV12-4,.,.,TRBJ2-1,TGTGCCAGCAGTTTCGGCTCTGGCAATGAGCAGTTCTTC,CASSFGSGNEQFF
TRBV5-1,few,TRBD2,TRBJ2-1,TGCGCCAGCAGCGTACTAGCGGGGGTTTACAATGAGCAGTTCTTC,CASSVLAGVYNEQFF
TRBV10-3,.,TRBD1,TRBJ1-1,TGTGCCACCGTGACAGGGCTCGGACGGGGCACTGAAGCTTTCTTT,CATVTGLGRGTEAFF
TRBV5-1,.,TRBD2,TRBJ2-5,TGCGCCAGCAGCGTCGGGGGGGCCCAAGAGACCCAGTACTTC,CASSVGGAQETQYF
TRBV7-9,.,.,TRBJ2-6,TGTGCCAGCGTCATGGGCGCTACTGGGGCCAACGTCCTGACTTTC,CASVMGATGANVLTF
TRBV5-1,.,TRBD1,TRBJ1-2,TGCGCCAGCAGCTTGGGGACAGGGGCCGCGGGCTACACCTTC,CASSLGTGAAGYTF
TRBV5-1,.,.,TRBJ2-1,TGCGCCAGCACAAGTCGGGCTGAGCAGTTCTTC,CASTSRAEQFF
TRBV29-1,few,TRBD2,TRBJ2-7,TGCAGCGTTGAAAGGCGGGAGGTCCCCTACGAGCAGTACTTC,CSVERREVPYEQYF
TRBV27,few,TRBD2,TRBJ2-2,TGTGCCAGCACCATTCTAGCGGGAGTAAACAGCGGGGAGCTGTTTTTT,CASTILAGVNSGELFF
TRBV25-1,.,.,TRBJ1-4,TGTGCCAGCAGTGAACCGGGAAATGAAAAACTGTTTTTT,CASSEPGNEKLFF
TRBV6-1,.,.,TRBJ2-1,TGTGCCAGCAGTACACAGGGAACCAACAATGAGCAGTTCTTC,CASSTQGTNNEQFF
TRBV6-2/TRBV6-3,.,.,TRBJ2-7,TGTGCCAGCACCGGGGCCGGGAGCCACGAGCAGTACTTC,CASTGAGSHEQYF
TRBV4-2,few,.,TRBJ2-5,TGTGCCAGCAGCCAAGATCGTAGGGGGGTAGGGGAGACCCAGTACTTC,CASSQDRRGVGETQYF
TRBV11-2,.,TRBD1,TRBJ1-5,TGTGCCAGCAGCTTATTTAAATCGGGGGGACAGGGGATCATGGAGCCCCAGCATTTT,CASSLFKSGGQGIMEPQHF
TRBV20-1,.,.,TRBJ2-1,TGCAGTGCTAGAGTCAGGACCTTCTACAATGAGCAGTTCTTC,CSARVRTFYNEQFF
TRBV14,few,TRBD1,TRBJ2-1,TGTGCCAGCAGCCAATGGGACAGTACAAATGAGCAGTTCTTC,CASSQWDSTNEQFF
TRBV20-1,.,.,TRBJ2-4,TGCAGTGCTTCCCTCCACAAAAACATTCAGTACTTC,CSASLHKNIQYF
TRBV29-1,.,.,TRBJ2-1,TGCAGCGTTTACAACCCTGGAGGGACGGCCGGCGAGCAGTTCTTC,CSVYNPGGTAGEQFF
TRBV9,few,TRBD2,TRBJ2-7,TGTGCCAGCAGCGTAGGAGTTAGCGGGACGACCTCCTACGAGCAGTACTTC,CASSVGVSGTTSYEQYF
TRBV5-1,few,.,TRBJ1-2,TGCGCCAGCAGCTTGGAGGTGAGACAGTATGGCTACACCTTC,CASSLEVRQYGYTF
TRBV20-1,.,TRBD1,TRBJ2-7,TGCAGTGCGCTAAGACAGGGATCCTACGAGCAGTACTTC,CSALRQGSYEQYF
TRBV29-1,.,.,TRBJ2-3,TGCAGCGTTGCGCCTCGAAGGGTAGATACGCAGTATTTT,CSVAPRRVDTQYF
TRBV10-3,few,TRBD2,TRBJ2-1,TGTGCCACCACAGGGACTAGCTACAATGAGCAGTTCTTC,CATTGTSYNEQFF
TRBV6-5,few,TRBD2,TRBJ2-7,TGTGCCAGCAGTTACTCGGCGAAGCGGGGGACCTACGAGCAGTACTTC,CASSYSAKRGTYEQYF
TRBV4-3,few,.,TRBJ2-7,TGCGCCAGCAGCCGTAAGTATAGTTCCTACGAGCAGTACTTC,CASSRKYSSYEQYF
TRBV7-2,.,.,TRBJ2-3,TGTGCCAGCAGCTTAGCCCCTGGCCCCGGGACAGATACGCAGTATTTT,CASSLAPGPGTDTQYF
TRBV7-9,few,.,TRBJ1-2,TGTGCCAGCAGCCCGCCGGGTTCACCGGGAGGCTACACCTTC,CASSPPGSPGGYTF
TRBV20-1,.,TRBD2,TRBJ2-3,TGCAGTGCAACCGGAAGGATAGCGGGGGGGTCAGATACGCAGTATTTT,CSATGRIAGGSDTQYF
TRBV29-1,few,.,TRBJ1-1,TGCAGCGTTGCGTCAGGGTACACTGAAGCTTTCTTT,CSVASGYTEAFF
TRBV10-3,.,.,TRBJ2-2,TGTGCCACAGGGGCTGGGACCCCGAGTACCGGGGAGCTGTTTTTT,CATGAGTPSTGELFF
TRBV10-3,few,.,TRBJ2-7,TGTGCCATCAGTGAGTCGAAGTACGAGCAGTACTTC,CAISESKYEQYF
TRBV20-1,.,TRBD2,TRBJ2-3,TGCAGTGCTGGAACGGGACTAGCGGGTGTCACAGATACGCAGTATTTT,CSAGTGLAGVTDTQYF
TRBV29-1,.,.,TRBJ2-7,TGCAGCGTCCACGTGGCAGGAGGCGAGCAGTACTTC,CSVHVAGGEQYF
TRBV29-1,few,.,TRBJ1-1,TGCAGCGTCCAAGGACACTTGAACACTGAAGCTTTCTTT,CSVQGHLNTEAFF
TRBV20-1,.,.,TRBJ1-1,TGCAGTGCCCGTGGGGCCGCTGAAGCTTTCTTT,CSARGAAEAFF
TRBV7-9,.,.,TRBJ2-4,TGTGCCAGCAGCCCCCGAGAGGGGTACTTGGCCAAAAACATTCAGTACTTC,CASSPREGYLAKNIQYF
TRBV20-1,.,.,TRBJ1-3,TGCAGTGCTACAACCTCTGGAAACACCATATATTTT,CSATTSGNTIYF
TRBV20-1,.,.,TRBJ2-5,TGCAGTGTCATCGGGGGCCAGACCCAGTACTTC,CSVIGGQTQYF
TRBV6-5,.,TRBD1,TRBJ2-2,TGTGCCAGCAGTTGGGGACAGCTGCAATCCGGGGAGCTGTTTTTT,CASSWGQLQSGELFF
TRBV29-1,.,.,TRBJ2-5,TGCAGCGCTGACTTCAGGGAAGAGACCCAGTACTTC,CSADFREETQYF
TRBV10-3,.,TRBD1,TRBJ1-6,TGTGCCATCAGTGACCCCGGGACAGGGGAGGGTTCACCCCTCCACTTT,CAISDPGTGEGSPLHF
TRBV12-3/TRBV12-4,.,TRBD2,TRBJ2-7,TGTGCCAGCAAACTAACTAGCGGGAGACCCTACGAGCAGTACTTC,CASKLTSGRPYEQYF